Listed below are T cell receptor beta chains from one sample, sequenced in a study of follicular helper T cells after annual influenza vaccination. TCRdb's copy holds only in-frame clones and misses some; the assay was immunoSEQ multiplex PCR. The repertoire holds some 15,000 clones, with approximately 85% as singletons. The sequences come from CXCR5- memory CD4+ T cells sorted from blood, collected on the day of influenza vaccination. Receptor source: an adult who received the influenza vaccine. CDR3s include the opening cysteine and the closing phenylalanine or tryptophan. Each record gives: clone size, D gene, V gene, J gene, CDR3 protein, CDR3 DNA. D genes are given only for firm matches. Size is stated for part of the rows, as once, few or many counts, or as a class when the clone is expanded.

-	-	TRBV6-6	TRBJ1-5	CASRDNNQPQHF	TGTGCCAGCCGGGACAACAATCAGCCCCAGCATTTT
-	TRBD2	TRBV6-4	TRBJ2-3	CAKVRTSGKEILTDTQYF	TGTGCCAAAGTTAGGACTAGCGGGAAAGAAATACTCACAGATACGCAGTATTTT
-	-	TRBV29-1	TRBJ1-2	CSVDIQLYGYTF	TGCAGCGTTGACATTCAGCTCTATGGCTACACCTTC
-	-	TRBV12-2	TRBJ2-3	CASRLGPQGGTDTQYF	TGTGCAAGTCGCTTAGGGCCACAGGGGGGAACAGATACGCAGTATTTT
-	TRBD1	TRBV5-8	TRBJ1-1	CASSPGTGAFF	TGTGCCAGCAGCCCCGGGACAGGAGCTTTCTTT
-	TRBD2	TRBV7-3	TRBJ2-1	CASSPRERGEQFF	TGTGCCAGCAGCCCCCGCGAGCGGGGTGAGCAGTTCTTC
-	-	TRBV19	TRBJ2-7	CASSISQGTYEQYF	TGTGCCAGTAGTATTAGCCAGGGCACCTACGAGCAGTACTTC
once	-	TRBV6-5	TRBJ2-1	CASSYRYNEQFF	TGTGCCAGCAGTTACCGGTACAATGAGCAGTTCTTC
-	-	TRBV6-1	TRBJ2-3	CASSEKWGFSTDTQYF	TGTGCCAGCAGTGAGAAGTGGGGATTCAGCACAGATACGCAGTATTTT
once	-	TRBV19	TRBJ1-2	CASSPLGLPGYTF	TGTGCCAGTAGCCCCCTCGGACTCCCGGGCTACACCTTC
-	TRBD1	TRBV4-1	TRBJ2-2	CASSPYPQGRAGELFF	TGCGCCAGCAGCCCGTACCCACAGGGGAGAGCCGGGGAGCTGTTTTTT
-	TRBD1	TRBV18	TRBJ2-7	CASSQLTGGEQYF	TGTGCCAGCTCACAATTAACAGGGGGGGAGCAGTACTTC
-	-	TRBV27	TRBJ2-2	CASSPLGRNTGELFF	TGTGCCAGCAGCCCATTGGGCAGGAACACCGGGGAGCTGTTTTTT
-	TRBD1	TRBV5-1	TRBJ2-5	CASSRDRGLETQYF	TGCGCCAGCAGCAGAGACAGGGGGCTGGAGACCCAGTACTTC
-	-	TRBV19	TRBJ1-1	CASSMARGRTEAFF	TGTGCCAGTAGTATGGCGCGGGGCCGCACTGAAGCTTTCTTT
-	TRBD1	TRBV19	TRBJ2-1	CASSMGDRRYNEQFF	TGTGCCAGTAGTATGGGGGACAGACGTTACAATGAGCAGTTCTTC
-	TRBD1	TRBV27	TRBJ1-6	CASSPTKDRGENSPLHF	TGTGCCAGCAGCCCCACCAAAGACAGGGGCGAAAATTCACCCCTCCACTTT
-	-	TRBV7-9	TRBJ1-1	CASTWTVNTEAFF	TGTGCCAGCACCTGGACAGTGAACACTGAAGCTTTCTTT
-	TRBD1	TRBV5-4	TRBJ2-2	CASSFRDRGTGELFF	TGTGCCAGCAGCTTCCGGGACAGGGGCACCGGGGAGCTGTTTTTT
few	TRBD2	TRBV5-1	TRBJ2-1	CASSVLYSGGAYNEQFF	TGCGCCAGCAGCGTACTGTATAGCGGGGGGGCCTACAATGAGCAGTTCTTC
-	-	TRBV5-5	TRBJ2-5	CASSLFNRVSETQYF	TGTGCCAGCAGCTTATTTAACAGGGTGTCAGAGACCCAGTACTTC
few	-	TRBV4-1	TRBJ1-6	CASSQGKDIASIISSPLHF	TGCGCCAGCAGCCAAGGCAAAGACATAGCCTCCATCATTAGTTCACCCCTCCACTTT
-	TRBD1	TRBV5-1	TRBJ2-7	CASSSGTASYEQYF	TGCGCCAGCAGCTCAGGGACAGCATCCTACGAGCAGTACTTC
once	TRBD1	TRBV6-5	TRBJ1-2	CASSYWTGNYGYTF	TGTGCCAGCAGTTACTGGACAGGTAACTATGGCTACACCTTC
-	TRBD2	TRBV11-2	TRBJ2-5	CASSFSGGAGETQYF	TGTGCCAGCAGCTTTAGCGGGGGGGCCGGTGAGACCCAGTACTTC
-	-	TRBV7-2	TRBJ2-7	CASSFAEQYF	TGTGCCAGCAGCTTCGCCGAGCAGTACTTC
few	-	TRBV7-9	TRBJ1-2	CASSPRAEGGYGYTF	TGTGCCAGCAGCCCTCGGGCCGAGGGAGGCTATGGCTACACCTTC
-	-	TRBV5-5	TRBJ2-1	CASKTNPSYNEQFF	TGTGCCAGCAAAACCAATCCGAGCTACAATGAGCAGTTCTTC
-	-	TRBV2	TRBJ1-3	CASTARQLVSGNTIYF	TGTGCCAGCACCGCCCGACAGTTAGTATCTGGAAACACCATATATTTT
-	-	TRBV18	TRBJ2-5	CASSPRPVEETQYF	TGTGCCAGCTCACCACGTCCAGTGGAAGAGACCCAGTACTTC
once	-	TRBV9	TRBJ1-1	CASSVASTGPNTEAFF	TGTGCCAGCAGCGTCGCGTCGACAGGACCTAACACTGAAGCTTTCTTT
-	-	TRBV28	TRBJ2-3	CASSFSGGRVDTQYF	TGTGCCAGCAGTTTCTCGGGGGGCCGGGTGGATACGCAGTATTTT
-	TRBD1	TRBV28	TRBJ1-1	CASSDRGRVAEAFF	TGTGCCAGCAGTGACAGGGGGCGGGTCGCTGAAGCTTTCTTT
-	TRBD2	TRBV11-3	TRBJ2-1	CASSARLAGGLDEQFF	TGTGCCAGCAGCGCACGACTAGCGGGGGGATTAGATGAGCAGTTCTTC
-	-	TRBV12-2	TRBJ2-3	CASRLDTDTQYF	TGTGCAAGTCGCTTAGATACAGATACGCAGTATTTT
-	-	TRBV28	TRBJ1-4	CASSTRGAANEKLFF	TGTGCCAGCAGTACCCGAGGGGCGGCTAATGAAAAACTGTTTTTT
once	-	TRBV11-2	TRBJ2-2	CASSSVRTPYTGELFF	TGTGCCAGCAGTAGCGTTCGGACACCTTACACCGGGGAGCTGTTTTTT
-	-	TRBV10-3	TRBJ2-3	CAISGGRSTDTQYF	TGTGCCATCAGCGGAGGGAGGAGCACAGATACGCAGTATTTT
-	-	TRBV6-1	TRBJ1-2	CASSPYYGYTF	TGTGCCAGCAGTCCGTACTATGGCTACACCTTC
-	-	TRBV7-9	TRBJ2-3	CASSLAGGFTDTQYF	TGTGCCAGCAGCTTAGCGGGGGGTTTCACAGATACGCAGTATTTT
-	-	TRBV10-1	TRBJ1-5	CPSPGRTAQVSNQPQHF	TGCCCTTCCCCAGGGAGGACAGCCCAAGTAAGCAATCAGCCCCAGCATTTT
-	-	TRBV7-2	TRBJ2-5	CASSRLLERQTQYF	TGTGCCAGCAGCCGACTACTAGAGCGACAGACCCAGTACTTC
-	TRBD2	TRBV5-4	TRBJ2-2	CASGGLAGGELFF	TGTGCCAGCGGAGGACTAGCGGGGGGGGAGCTGTTTTTT
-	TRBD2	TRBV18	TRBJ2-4	CASSPRPSGGPFLAKNIQYF	TGTGCCAGCTCACCCCGCCCTAGCGGGGGGCCCTTTTTAGCCAAAAACATTCAGTACTTC
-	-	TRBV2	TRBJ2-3	CASSGFNGGRSIRTDTQYF	TGTGCCAGCAGTGGTTTTAACGGGGGGCGGTCTATTCGCACAGATACGCAGTATTTT
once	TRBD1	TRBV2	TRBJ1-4	CASSEDRAKGEKLFF	TGTGCCAGCAGTGAGGACAGGGCTAAGGGGGAAAAACTGTTTTTT
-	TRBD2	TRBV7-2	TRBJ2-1	CASSSGGAFHEQFF	TGTGCCAGCAGTAGCGGGGGGGCCTTCCATGAGCAGTTCTTC
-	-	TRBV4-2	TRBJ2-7	CASSQDSGGSYEQYF	TGTGCCAGCAGCCAAGATTCGGGCGGCTCCTACGAGCAGTACTTC
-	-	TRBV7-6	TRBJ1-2	CASSPFLPNYGYTF	TGTGCCAGCAGCCCCTTTTTGCCAAACTATGGCTACACCTTC
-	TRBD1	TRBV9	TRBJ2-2	CASSPREGGGTGELFF	TGTGCCAGCAGCCCTCGGGAAGGGGGCGGCACCGGGGAGCTGTTTTTT
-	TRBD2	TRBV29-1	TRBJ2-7	CSVESLAGSHEQYF	TGCAGCGTTGAAAGCCTAGCGGGGTCCCACGAGCAGTACTTC
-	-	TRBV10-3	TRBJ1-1	CAISEPRNWQSNTEAFF	TGTGCCATCAGTGAGCCTCGGAATTGGCAGTCCAACACTGAAGCTTTCTTT
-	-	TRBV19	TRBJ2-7	CASRVSKGGRYEQYF	TGTGCCAGTAGGGTCTCGAAAGGGGGGCGGTACGAGCAGTACTTC
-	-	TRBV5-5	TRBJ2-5	CASSSLRLRGDGATQYF	TGTGCCAGCAGCTCCCTCAGGCTGCGGGGAGACGGGGCGACCCAGTACTTC